Given below is one T cell receptor (beta chain) in context. This specimen comes from a study of neoadjuvant anti-PD-1 for oral cavity cancer. Study in general: Patients without progression got a fourth dose around day 43.

The V gene lost 5 bases and the J gene lost 12 bases, with 13 bases spanning the gap. CDR3 length: 11 amino acids. CDR1 is SEHNR, CDR2 FQNEAQ, per germline (reference sequence). TCRdb's table, derived via immunoSEQ multiplex PCR, lists solely in-frame clones and lacks some. Of about 80,000 clones in the sample, roughly four fifths were seen once. V usage is TRBV7-9 and J usage is TRBJ1-1; no reliable D call. Here the sequenced sample was PBMCs, taken before nivolumab (anti-PD-1) treatment. The receptor was derived from a person aged 40 to 85 with oral cavity squamous cell carcinoma. For the CDR3, the DNA is TGTGCCAGCAGCCGCTACCACGACACTTTCTTT. It specifies CASSRYHDTFF.